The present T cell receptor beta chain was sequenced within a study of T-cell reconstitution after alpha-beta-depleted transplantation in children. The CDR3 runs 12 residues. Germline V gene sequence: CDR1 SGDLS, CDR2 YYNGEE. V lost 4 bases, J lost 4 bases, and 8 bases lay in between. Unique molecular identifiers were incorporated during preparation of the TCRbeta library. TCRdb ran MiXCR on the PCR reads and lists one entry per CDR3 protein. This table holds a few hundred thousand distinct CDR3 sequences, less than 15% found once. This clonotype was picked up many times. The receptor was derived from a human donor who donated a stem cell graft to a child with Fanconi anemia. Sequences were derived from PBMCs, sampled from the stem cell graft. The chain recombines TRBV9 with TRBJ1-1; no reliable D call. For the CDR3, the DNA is TGTGCCAGCAGCCCCCCTTTCACTGAAGCTTTCTTT. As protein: CASSPPFTEAFF. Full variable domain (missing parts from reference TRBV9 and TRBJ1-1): DSGVTQTPKHLITATGQRVTLRCSPRSGDLSVYWYQQSLDQGLQFLIQYYNGEERAKGNILERFSAQQFPDLHSELNLSSLELGDSALYFCASSPPFTEAFFGQGTRLTVV.